A selection of T cell receptor beta chains follows, all from one sample in a study of blood T cell repertoires in COVID-19. Sequencing was performed with immunoSEQ multiplex PCR; in TCRdb, only in-frame clones are kept and a portion is missing. Of just under 150,000 clones listed, just under 90% are singletons. The material sequenced was peripheral blood. The receptors originated from a woman aged 45-60 years with active or convalescent COVID-19. Both conserved end residues are part of each CDR3. D genes are given only for firm matches. Rows may omit the clone size; those that give it use once, few, many or a size class.

J	D	size	V	DNA	CDR3
TRBJ2-2	.	.	TRBV14	TGTGCCAGCAGCCAGGGCGGGGGCTTCACCGGGGAGCTGTTTTTT	CASSQGGGFTGELFF
TRBJ2-7	TRBD2	.	TRBV5-1	TGCGCCAGCAGCTTGGGGGCTAGCGGGGGTCTCTGGGAGCAGTACTTC	CASSLGASGGLWEQYF
TRBJ1-1	TRBD1	.	TRBV2	TGTGCCAGCAGCCGACAGGGGGGTACTGAAGCTTTCTTT	CASSRQGGTEAFF
TRBJ1-6	TRBD1	.	TRBV30	TGTGCCTGGCAACCCGGGACAGGGTATAATTCACCCCTCCACTTT	CAWQPGTGYNSPLHF
TRBJ2-3	TRBD1	.	TRBV18	TGTGCCAGCGTTGGACAGGTCACAGATACGCAGTATTTT	CASVGQVTDTQYF
TRBJ1-1	.	.	TRBV7-9	TGTGCCAGCAGCTTAGGTGGCACGCTGAACACTGAAGCTTTCTTT	CASSLGGTLNTEAFF
TRBJ2-7	TRBD2	.	TRBV28	TGTGCCAGCAGTCCCCCCCTAGCGGGAGGCTACGAGCAGTACTTC	CASSPPLAGGYEQYF
TRBJ2-5	TRBD1	.	TRBV7-3	TGTGCCAGCAGCAACGGACAGGGGGCGAAAGAGACCCAGTACTTC	CASSNGQGAKETQYF
TRBJ1-1	.	.	TRBV7-3	TGTGCCATAAGGGATAAAGGGGTCACGGACACTGAAGCTTTCTTT	CAIRDKGVTDTEAFF
TRBJ1-3	TRBD1	.	TRBV14	TGTGCCAGCAGCCCTATGGACAGGGGTTTTGTCGGAAACACCATATATTTT	CASSPMDRGFVGNTIYF
TRBJ1-4	.	.	TRBV6-5	TGTGCCAGCAGACCAGGGGTTGTTAATGAAAAACTGTTTTTT	CASRPGVVNEKLFF
TRBJ1-6	.	.	TRBV2	TGTGCCAGCAGTGAACCGTACAGGTTCTTTAATTCACCCCTCCACTTT	CASSEPYRFFNSPLHF
TRBJ2-1	.	.	TRBV24-1	TGTGCCACCAGTGGGGGGGACCCCTACAATGAGCAGTTCTTC	CATSGGDPYNEQFF
TRBJ2-7	TRBD1	few	TRBV7-2	TGTGCCAGCAGCCTAATAACCGGGACAGGGTACTACGAGCAGTACTTC	CASSLITGTGYYEQYF
TRBJ2-7	.	.	TRBV6-2/TRBV6-3	TGTGCCAGCAGTTTCAGCCGGGACACACTTGTCTCCTACGAGCAGTACTTC	CASSFSRDTLVSYEQYF
TRBJ2-3	TRBD2	once	TRBV10-3	TGTGCCATCAGCGGGACTAGCGGACTCACAGATACGCAGTATTTT	CAISGTSGLTDTQYF
TRBJ2-1	TRBD2	.	TRBV29-1	TGCAGCGTTGAAGGGACTAGCGGGAGTGCCTACAATGAGCAGTTCTTC	CSVEGTSGSAYNEQFF
TRBJ1-5	.	.	TRBV6-2/TRBV6-3	TGTGCCAGCAGTTACCCCGACTTCCGCACGACTCAGCCCCAGCATTTT	CASSYPDFRTTQPQHF
TRBJ2-7	TRBD2	.	TRBV20-1	TGCAGTGCTAGTCCCCTGCAAGCGGGGGGTCAGGGGGAGCAGTACTTC	CSASPLQAGGQGEQYF
TRBJ1-1	.	.	TRBV25-1	TGTGCCAGCAGTGAATGGCGACAAACTGAAGCTTTCTTT	CASSEWRQTEAFF
TRBJ1-6	.	.	TRBV5-1	TGCGCCAGCAGGGAGGATAGAAGCTCCTATAATTCACCCCTCCACTTT	CASREDRSSYNSPLHF
TRBJ2-1	TRBD1	.	TRBV20-1	TGCAGTGCTAGTCTTTCAGGACAGGGTACCAATGAGCAGTTCTTC	CSASLSGQGTNEQFF
TRBJ1-3	.	.	TRBV4-1	TGCGCCAGCAGCCGACCGGGAGGCACTAGCTCTGGAAACACCATATATTTT	CASSRPGGTSSGNTIYF
TRBJ2-3	TRBD2	few	TRBV6-2/TRBV6-3	TGTGCCAGCAGTTACGTCCTAGCGGTTCGGGATACGCAGTATTTT	CASSYVLAVRDTQYF
TRBJ2-1	.	.	TRBV13	TGTGCCAGCAGCGAACTAGGACTCCACAATGAGCAGTTCTTC	CASSELGLHNEQFF
TRBJ1-1	TRBD1	.	TRBV29-1	TGCAGCGTTCCACAGGGGCCCCTCCTCATGAACACTGAAGCTTTCTTT	CSVPQGPLLMNTEAFF
TRBJ2-3	TRBD2	.	TRBV5-1	TGCGCCAGCAGCTTGGCCGTAACGGGGGGGCGGGCGGATACGCAGTATTTT	CASSLAVTGGRADTQYF
TRBJ2-4	.	.	TRBV9	TGTGCCAGCAGCGTAGGATCGGGGGACATTCAGTACTTC	CASSVGSGDIQYF
TRBJ2-3	TRBD2	.	TRBV5-4	TGTGCCAGCAGCCCTGGGGGACTAGCAATAGATACGCAGTATTTT	CASSPGGLAIDTQYF
TRBJ1-1	TRBD1	.	TRBV18	TGTGCCAGCTCACCAGACAGGACAGGCATGAACACTGAAGCTTTCTTT	CASSPDRTGMNTEAFF
TRBJ1-1	.	.	TRBV4-3	TGCGCCAGCAGCCAAGATACGGGGGGGACTGAAGCTTTCTTT	CASSQDTGGTEAFF
TRBJ1-1	.	.	TRBV10-3	TGTGCCATCAGTGAGTCCAGGGAAGCTTTCTTT	CAISESREAFF
TRBJ2-1	.	few	TRBV2	TGTGCCAGCAGTGGGCTCGGACTCTCTACATCCTACAATGAGCAGTTCTTC	CASSGLGLSTSYNEQFF
TRBJ2-6	.	few	TRBV10-3	TGTGCCATCAGTGAGTCGAAAGCCGGGGCCAACGTCCTGACTTTC	CAISESKAGANVLTF
TRBJ1-2	.	.	TRBV3-1/TRBV3-2	TGTGCCAGCAGCCAGGGGGCGAATTATGGCTACACCTTC	CASSQGANYGYTF
TRBJ2-2	TRBD2	once	TRBV11-3	TGTGCCAGCAGCCTTAGCGGGAGTGGGACCGGGGAGCTGTTTTTT	CASSLSGSGTGELFF
TRBJ2-3	TRBD2	.	TRBV12-5	TGTGCTAGTGGAATACTAGCGGGGAACACAGATACGCAGTATTTT	CASGILAGNTDTQYF
TRBJ2-6	.	.	TRBV28	TGTGCCAGCCGCTACAGGCCCAGCTCTGGGGCCAACGTCCTGACTTTC	CASRYRPSSGANVLTF
TRBJ2-1	TRBD2	.	TRBV2	TGTGCCAGGGAAACCGGACTAGCGGGCAATGAGCAGTTCTTC	CARETGLAGNEQFF
TRBJ2-5	.	.	TRBV5-5	TGTGCCAGCAGCTTGGTGTCGTCGGCAGGGAAGGAGACCCAGTACTTC	CASSLVSSAGKETQYF
TRBJ2-3	.	.	TRBV5-1	TGCGCCAGCAGCCGGACAGATACGCAGTATTTT	CASSRTDTQYF
TRBJ1-3	.	.	TRBV7-6	TGTGCCAGCAGCGCAAGGGGAGGGTACTCTGGAAACACCATATATTTT	CASSARGGYSGNTIYF
TRBJ2-3	TRBD2	.	TRBV3-1/TRBV3-2	TGTGCCAGCAGCCAATCTAGCGGGGAATCAGATACGCAGTATTTT	CASSQSSGESDTQYF
TRBJ2-1	.	.	TRBV9	TGTGCCAGCAGCGTAGATCCAGGGGGGTGGGATGAGCAGTTCTTC	CASSVDPGGWDEQFF
TRBJ1-1	.	.	TRBV29-1	TGCAGCGTTGAGGCAGAATTTATGAACACTGAAGCTTTCTTT	CSVEAEFMNTEAFF
TRBJ1-1	.	.	TRBV18	TGTGCCAGCTCACCACTAAGGGGAGGAGAAACTGAAGCTTTCTTT	CASSPLRGGETEAFF
TRBJ2-7	TRBD1	.	TRBV9	TGTGCCAGCAGCGTAGGACAGGGCGTACACGAGCAGTACTTC	CASSVGQGVHEQYF
TRBJ2-7	TRBD2	.	TRBV27	TGTGCCAGCAGTCGCTATCTAGCGGGAGCTAACGAGCAGTACTTC	CASSRYLAGANEQYF
TRBJ2-5	TRBD2	.	TRBV9	TGTGCCAGCAGCGTGGGACTAGATGCTGGAGAGACCCAGTACTTC	CASSVGLDAGETQYF
TRBJ1-1	.	.	TRBV28	TGTGCCACCGACTCAGGGTTTGAAGCTTTCTTT	CATDSGFEAFF
TRBJ2-2	TRBD2	.	TRBV3-1/TRBV3-2	TGTGCCAGCAGCCATCTAGCGGGCGCGAACACCGGGGAGCTGTTTTTT	CASSHLAGANTGELFF
TRBJ1-1	.	.	TRBV5-1	TGCGCCAGCAGCGGAAACAGGGTTACCACTGAAGCTTTCTTT	CASSGNRVTTEAFF
TRBJ2-2	TRBD2	.	TRBV15	TGTGCCACCAGCAGACCAACTAGCGTATTCGGGGAGCTGTTTTTT	CATSRPTSVFGELFF
TRBJ1-1	TRBD1	.	TRBV7-8	TGTGCCAGCAGCTTAGTGGGACAGAGTGAAGCTTTCTTT	CASSLVGQSEAFF
TRBJ2-7	.	few	TRBV6-1	TGTGCCAGCAGTGATTGGGCCCTGAATGGGGCCCTTGGGTCCGAGCAGTACTTC	CASSDWALNGALGSEQYF
TRBJ2-1	TRBD2	few	TRBV19	TGTGCCAGTAGACTAGCGGGGTACAATGAGCAGTTCTTC	CASRLAGYNEQFF
TRBJ1-3	.	.	TRBV6-5	TGTGCCAGCAAAGGAGGGAGCTCTGGAAACACCATATATTTT	CASKGGSSGNTIYF